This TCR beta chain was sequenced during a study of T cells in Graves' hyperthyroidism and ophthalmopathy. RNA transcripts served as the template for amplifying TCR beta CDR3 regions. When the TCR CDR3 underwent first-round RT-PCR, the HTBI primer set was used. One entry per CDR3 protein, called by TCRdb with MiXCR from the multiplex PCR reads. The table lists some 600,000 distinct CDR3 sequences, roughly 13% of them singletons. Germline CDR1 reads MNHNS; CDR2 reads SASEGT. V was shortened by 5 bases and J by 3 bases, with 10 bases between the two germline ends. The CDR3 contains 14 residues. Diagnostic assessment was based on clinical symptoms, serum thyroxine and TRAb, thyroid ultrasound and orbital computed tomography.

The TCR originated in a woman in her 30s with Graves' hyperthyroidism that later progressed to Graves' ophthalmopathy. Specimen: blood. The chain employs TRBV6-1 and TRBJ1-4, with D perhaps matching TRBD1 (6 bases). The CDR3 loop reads CASSNRASNEKLFF. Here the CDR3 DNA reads TGTGCCAGCAGTAACAGGGCTTCTAATGAAAAACTGTTTTTT.